Listed below are T cell receptor beta chains from one sample, sequenced in a study of STAT5B mutations in CD4+ large granular lymphocyte leukemia. Using immunoSEQ multiplex PCR, the repertoire was profiled, and TCRdb retains in-frame clones only, with some absent. This table has some 40,000 clones, 65% to 90% appearing once. The sample taken for sequencing was CD4+ T cells from blood buffy coats. Every receptor here comes from a human donor in good health. Both conserved end residues are part of each CDR3.

V gene,CDR3 protein
TRBV27,CASSFTSGARRFF
TRBV5-1,CASSLEGTRKNIQYF
TRBV5-1,CASSPGPSGSTDTQYF
TRBV10-3,CAISLDGRQETQYF
TRBV5-1,CASSWGDSEQYF
TRBV27,CASSLRGPQAYEQYF
TRBV7-9,CASSSPSGRISYEQYF
TRBV6-5,CASQSGRVGTEAFF
TRBV7-3,CASSYGRSNEQFF
TRBV6-5,CASSAGTIYEQYF
TRBV5-1,CASSLASGRGYEQYF
TRBV7-2,CASSPGQGNTIYF
TRBV30,CAWSTGELNGYTF
TRBV11-2,CASSLDSLAGGPIEQFF
TRBV19,CASTNDLGSGNTIYF